The 7 T cell receptor beta chains listed next were all sequenced from one sample in a study of T cells in Graves' hyperthyroidism and ophthalmopathy (dated by TCRdb to between 2017 and 2020). Libraries were made using multiplex PCR. Sequenced on an Illumina HiSeq 2000. Amplification of TCR beta CDR3 regions was carried out from RNA transcripts. The TCR CDR3 was subjected to a first round of RT-PCR using the HTBI primer set and the Qiagen OneStep RT-PCR kit. The public reads were reprocessed in TCRdb via fastp at Q25 and MiXCR, keeping in-frame beta chains. Every CDR3 protein is listed once, alongside the most common genes and DNA of its rows. This sample holds hundreds of thousands of distinct CDR3 sequences; 20% were observed only once. The ten largest account for 40% to 50% of the sample. The sample was blood. The receptors shown here come from a man aged 35 to 55 with Graves' ophthalmopathy.

In its sample, this clonotype was seen a few times. The rearrangement uses TRBV20-1 and TRBJ2-3, with TRBD2 matching over 7 bases. CDR3 size: 15 residues. Trimming removed 3 bases from V and 2 bases from J; junction bases left unmatched: 8. The germline CDR1 and CDR2 sequences are DFQATT and SNEGSKA (reference sequence). CDR3 region: CSASKAGELTDTQYF. The CDR3, as DNA: TGCAGTGCTAGTAAGGCGGGGGAACTCACAGATACGCAGTATTTT.

This clonotype showed up just a few times. The chain combines TRBV20-1 with TRBJ2-3; the D call may be TRBD1 or TRBD2 (5 bases each). The CDR3 has 16 amino acids. CDR1 and CDR2 (germline): DFQATT, SNEGSKA (reference sequence). Trimming shortened V by 6 bases and J by 2 bases, and 21 bases separated the two germline ends. CDR3 nucleotide sequence: TGCAGTGCCCCAGACCCCCTCGGGGACCTCACAGATACGCAGTATTTT. Translation: CSAPDPLGDLTDTQYF.

This clonotype has at least ten counts. CDR3 sequence reads: CASSLRQGPEKLFF. CDR3 DNA sequence: TGTGCCAGCAGCCTCAGACAGGGTCCTGAAAAACTGTTTTTT. The rearrangement uses TRBV11-2 and TRBJ1-4; 7 bases align to TRBD1. Germline V gives CDR1 SGHAT, CDR2 FQNNGV. The CDR3 loop spans 14 amino acids. V gave up 5 bases and J gave up 7 bases; unmatched junction bases: 7.

This clonotype has at least ten counts. This chain joins TRBV11-2 and TRBJ1-2; D ambiguous. Germline loops: CDR1 SGHAT, CDR2 FQNNGV. The CDR3 spans 15 residues. V lost 0 bases, J lost 0 bases, and 8 bases lay in between. CDR3 coding DNA: TGTGCCAGCAGCTTAGATCTCGGGACTAACTATGGCTACACCTTC. Translation: CASSLDLGTNYGYTF.

Worth noting for this clonotype: The CDR3 ends on some other residue instead of the conserved phenylalanine or tryptophan, so this is likely a read error. The rearrangement links TRBV7-3 to TRBJ1-2; TRBD1 is a possible D gene (5 bases). Looked up from germline, CDR1 is SGHTA and CDR2 is FQGTGA. The CDR3 loop spans 13 amino acids. V gave up 0 bases and J gave up 8 bases, with 10 bases separating them. The CDR3 reads CASSLTLGDGYTL. CDR3 bases: TGTGCCAGCAGCTTAACGTTGGGGGACGGCTACACCCTC.

This clonotype has at least ten counts. The junction and the germline gene differ at one end; a read error may be behind it. The chain links TRBV18 to TRBJ1-5; D is unclear. CDR3 length: 15 amino acids. CDR1 KGHSH and CDR2 LQKENI come from the germline V gene. DNA for the CDR3: TGTGCCAGCTCCCCACGTGGTGAAGCGGATCAGCCCCAGCATTTT. Translating it yields CASSPRGEADQPQHF. The full variable domain, with the rest looked up from reference TRBV18 and TRBJ1-5, is NAGVMQNPRHLVRRRGQEARLRCSPMKGHSHVYWYRQLPEEGLKFMVYLQKENIIDESGMPKERFSAEFPKEGPSILRIQQVVRGDSAAYFCASSPRGEADQPQHFGDGTRLSIL.

This chain connects TRBV27 to TRBJ2-7, with D maybe TRBD2 (6 bases). This CDR3 is built from 13 residues. CDR1 is MNHEY and CDR2 is SMNVEV in the germline V gene (reference sequence). V lost 8 bases to trimming and J lost 5 bases, with 16 bases between them. CDR3: CASSFRERDEQYF. The DNA of the CDR3 is TGTGCCAGCTCGTTTCGGGAGCGCGACGAGCAGTACTTC.